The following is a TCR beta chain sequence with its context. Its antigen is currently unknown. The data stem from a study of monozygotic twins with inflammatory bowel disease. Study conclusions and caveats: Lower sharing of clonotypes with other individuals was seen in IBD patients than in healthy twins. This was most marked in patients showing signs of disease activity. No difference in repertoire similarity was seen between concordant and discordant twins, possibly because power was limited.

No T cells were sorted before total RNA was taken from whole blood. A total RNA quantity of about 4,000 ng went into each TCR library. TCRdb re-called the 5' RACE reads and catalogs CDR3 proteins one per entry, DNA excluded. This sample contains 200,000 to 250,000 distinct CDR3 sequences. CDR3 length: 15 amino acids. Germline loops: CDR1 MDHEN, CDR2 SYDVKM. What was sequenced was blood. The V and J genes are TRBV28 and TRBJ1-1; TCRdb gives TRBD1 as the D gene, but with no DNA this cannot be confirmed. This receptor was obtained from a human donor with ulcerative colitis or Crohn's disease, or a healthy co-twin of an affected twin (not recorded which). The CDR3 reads CASSPLKWRNTEAFF.